The 26 T cell receptor beta chains below come from one sample, sequenced in a study of human T cells and chemical hapten exposure. TCRdb independently ran MiXCR on the RACE reads; one entry per CDR3 protein. Of tens of thousands of distinct CDR3 sequences in the sample, 8% to 9.5% were seen once. Noted time point: patch test 2, 6 weeks after DPC sensitization. Sample treatment: therapeutic diphenylcyclopropenone sensitization with weekly scalp DPC. This specimen consisted of whole blood, obtained in connection with sensitization to the hapten diphenylcyclopropenone (DPC). All receptors derive from a man aged 30-40 years with alopecia areata. Some clones in this sample may be carry-over from other donors' samples.

This clonotype was counted only a few times. The chain employs TRBV2 and TRBJ1-2, with 11 bases lining up with TRBD1. The CDR3 consists of 14 residues. The V gene's germline CDR1 is SNHLY and CDR2 FYNNEI. V shed 7 bases, J shed 7 bases, and the junction held 8 bases outside the gene matches. The CDR3 sequence: CASTLRGTGGGYTF. CDR3 DNA sequence: TGTGCCAGCACCCTCAGGGGGACAGGGGGTGGCTACACCTTC. The whole variable domain, filled in from reference TRBV2 and TRBJ1-2, reads EPEVTQTPSHQVTQMGQEVILRCVPISNHLYFYWYRQILGQKVEFLVSFYNNEISEKSEIFDDQFSVERPDGSNFTLKIRSTKLEDSAMYFCASTLRGTGGGYTFGSGTRLTVV.

This clonotype has at least ten counts. The rearrangement uses TRBV12-3 or TRBV12-4 and TRBJ2-5, with 11 bases that match TRBD2. The CDR3 extends over 15 amino acids. The V segment lost 5 bases and the J segment 3 bases; nucleotides outside the gene matches: 5. The CDR3 is CASSTSGRGEETQYF. CDR3 in DNA: TGTGCCAGCAGTACTAGCGGGAGAGGCGAAGAGACCCAGTACTTC.

This clonotype was observed a handful of times. The chain joins TRBV29-1 to TRBJ1-2, with 8 bases that match TRBD1. Per germline, CDR1 SQVTM and CDR2 ANQGSEA. Trimming took 3 bases from V and 4 from J; bases not matched to a gene: 10. CDR3 size: 15 residues. The CDR3 DNA follows: TGCAGCGTTGACAGCGGGACAGGTTCCCTCTATGGCTACACCTTC. Translation gives CSVDSGTGSLYGYTF.

Many counts were recorded for this clonotype. CDR3 DNA sequence: TGCGCCAGCAGAACGGGGCAAGAAAACACTGAAGCTTTCTTT. Translating it yields CASRTGQENTEAFF. The rearrangement links TRBV4-1 to TRBJ1-1, with D possibly TRBD1 on 5 matching bases. V dropped 6 bases and J dropped 2 bases, with 13 bases sitting between them. The germline V gene encodes CDR1 MGHRA and CDR2 YSYEKL. The CDR3 covers 14 residues.

This chain joins TRBV27 and TRBJ2-1; the D call may be TRBD1 or TRBD2 (5 bases each). The germline CDR1 and CDR2 sequences are MNHEY and SMNVEV (reference sequence). V was pared by 1 base and J by 0 bases, with 10 bases between. The CDR3 is 16 amino acids. DNA of the CDR3: TGTGCCAGCAGTTTATTGTCAGGGAGCTCCTACAATGAGCAGTTCTTC. It is translated as CASSLLSGSSYNEQFF.

This clonotype was detected many times. The chain couples TRBV18 to TRBJ1-2, with D hard to call. V was trimmed by 1 base and J by 6 bases, leaving 6 bases between them. The CDR3 consists of 12 residues. Looked up from germline, CDR1 is KGHSH and CDR2 is LQKENI. The CDR3: CASSPQQNGYTF. CDR3 in DNA: TGTGCCAGCTCACCACAACAGAATGGCTACACCTTC.

This clonotype was counted ten times or more. The chain is built from TRBV7-9 and TRBJ1-4; tentative D call: TRBD1 (6 bases). Germline loops: CDR1 SEHNR, CDR2 FQNEAQ (reference sequence). V lost 4 bases and J lost 5, with 14 bases in between. CDR3 length equals 15 residues. CDR3 sequence reads: CASSSKGGLNEKLFF. The CDR3, as DNA: TGTGCCAGCAGCTCGAAAGGGGGTTTAAATGAAAAACTGTTTTTT.

V gene TRBV7-6 combines with J gene TRBJ2-3; no firm D call. The V end was cut by 0 bases, the J end by 3 bases, with 19 bases between. CDR3 length: 18 amino acids. Germline V CDR1 and CDR2: SGHVS, FNYEAQ. As DNA, the CDR3 is TGTGCCAGCAGCTTAGCGAAAGGAACCCGTTCCCGGACAGATACGCAGTATTTT. As protein: CASSLAKGTRSRTDTQYF.

This clonotype was detected a few times. This chain links TRBV19 with TRBJ2-1; 12 nucleotides agree with TRBD2. Germline V lookup: CDR1 LNHDA, CDR2 SQIVND (reference sequence). Trimming took 10 bases from V and 7 from J; bases not matched to a gene: 17. The CDR3 spans 17 residues. For the CDR3, the DNA is TGTGCCACCAATGGGGCTAGCGGGAGGGGTTCTGTAAATGAGCAGTTCTTC. Protein sequence: CATNGASGRGSVNEQFF.

At least ten counts were recorded for this clonotype. The chain links TRBV27 to TRBJ1-4; D perhaps matches TRBD1 (6 bases). This CDR3 has 16 residues. The V and J ends lost 11 bases and 4 bases respectively, with 23 bases between them. Germline V gives CDR1 MNHEY, CDR2 SMNVEV (reference sequence). CDR3 in DNA: TGTGCCGGGGAGGACAGAGAACGGCAGGGTAATGAAAAACTGTTTTTT. Its translation is CAGEDRERQGNEKLFF.

This clonotype was recorded many times. J is TRBJ2-5 and V is TRBV30; tentatively, D is TRBD1 (5 bases). The CDR3 runs 12 residues. The germline V gene has CDR1 GTSNPN and CDR2 SVGIG (reference sequence). Trimming took off 3 bases at V and 2 bases at J, with 7 bases between the two ends. The CDR3 protein is CAWSQGQETQYF. The DNA of the CDR3 is TGTGCCTGGAGCCAGGGACAAGAGACCCAGTACTTC.

This clonotype occurred many times. The rearrangement joins TRBV6-2 or TRBV6-3 to TRBJ2-5; weak D call: TRBD2 (6 bases). This CDR3 is built from 17 residues. V was shortened by 0 bases and J by 0 bases, with 14 bases between the two germline ends. Germline V CDR1 and CDR2: MNHEY, SVGEGT. The CDR3 DNA reads TGTGCCAGCAGTTACTCTTCGCTAGCGTCTCACCAAGAGACCCAGTACTTC. Its translation is CASSYSSLASHQETQYF.

This clonotype was picked up many times. The chain joins TRBV29-1 to TRBJ1-1; 7 bases map to TRBD1. Per germline, CDR1 SQVTM and CDR2 ANQGSEA. Trimming at V came to 6 bases and at J to 1 base, leaving 5 bases not matched to a gene. The CDR3 contains 13 residues. The CDR3 region has the DNA TGCAGCGTAACCGGGACAGCGAACACTGAAGCTTTCTTT. Its protein product is CSVTGTANTEAFF.

This clonotype was counted between two and nine times. The rearrangement joins TRBV2 to TRBJ1-5; no clear D gene. The V end lost 7 bases, the J end lost 5 bases, and 12 bases lay between the germline ends. Germline lookup yields CDR1 SNHLY and CDR2 FYNNEI. The CDR3 totals 13 residues. The CDR3 DNA follows: TGTGCCAGCACCGCCGAAGTGGATCAGCCCCAGCATTTT. Translation: CASTAEVDQPQHF.

This clonotype was picked up a small number of times. The V and J genes are TRBV6-2 or TRBV6-3 and TRBJ1-5; unclear D gene. Germline assignment: CDR1 MNHEY and CDR2 SVGEGT. V was shortened by 1 base and J by 1 base, with 8 bases between the two germline ends. The CDR3 consists of 15 residues. This chain's CDR3 is CASSYWAGSNQPQHF. For the CDR3, the DNA is TGTGCCAGCAGTTACTGGGCCGGAAGCAATCAGCCCCAGCATTTT.

This clonotype showed up many times. The CDR3 region is CASSRDGGGDYGYTF. The CDR3 region has the DNA TGCGCCAGCAGCCGAGACGGCGGCGGGGACTATGGCTACACCTTC. The chain carries TRBV5-1 and TRBJ1-2; D call uncertain. The V gene lost 4 bases and the J gene lost 3 bases, with 16 bases spanning the gap. Germline V lookup: CDR1 SGHRS, CDR2 YFSETQ. The CDR3 spans 15 residues.

The chain uses TRBV19 and TRBJ2-6; 7 nucleotides agree with TRBD1. The CDR3 runs 17 residues. CDR1 is LNHDA and CDR2 is SQIVND in the germline V gene (reference sequence). V dropped 6 bases and J dropped 0; count of bases not matched to a gene: 8. The CDR3 DNA sequence: TGTGCCAGTAGCCAGGACAGGACCAACTCTGGGGCCAACGTCCTGACTTTC. This codes for CASSQDRTNSGANVLTF.

This clonotype was counted ten times or more. The V gene is TRBV7-9, the J gene TRBJ2-2; D might be TRBD2 (6 bases). The CDR3 has 18 amino acids. Germline V gives CDR1 SEHNR, CDR2 FQNEAQ (reference sequence). Trimming shortened V by 4 bases and J by 6 bases, and 24 bases separated the two germline ends. CDR3 sequence: CASSSERTIRYGPGELFF. CDR3 nucleotides: TGTGCCAGCAGCTCCGAGCGGACTATACGATACGGTCCCGGGGAGCTGTTTTTT.

By sample fraction, this clonotype is large (0.1 to 1%). The genes are TRBV7-8 and TRBJ2-3; D gene unclear. V was pared by 4 bases and J by 6 bases, with 14 bases between. The CDR3 loop spans 14 amino acids. The V gene's germline CDR1 is SGHVS and CDR2 FQNEAQ. The CDR3 sequence: CASSSGSTFDTQYF. In DNA form, the CDR3 reads TGTGCCAGCAGCTCCGGGTCCACCTTCGATACGCAGTATTTT.

This clonotype has just a few counts. The chain has TRBV28 and TRBJ2-7; TRBD2 matches 8 bases. The germline CDR1 and CDR2 sequences are MDHEN and SYDVKM. There are 14 residues in the CDR3. After removal of 4 bases from V and 0 bases from J, the junction contained 2 bases not matched to a gene. CDR3 sequence reads: CASSSSGLSYEQYF. Written as DNA, the CDR3 is TGTGCCAGCAGTTCTAGCGGGCTCTCCTACGAGCAGTACTTC.

This clonotype appeared many times. The chain is built from TRBV4-1 and TRBJ2-7; 9 bases are a match to TRBD1. The trim removed 0 bases at V and 5 bases at J, leaving 11 bases unmatched. Germline V gives CDR1 MGHRA, CDR2 YSYEKL. There are 17 residues in the CDR3. The CDR3 DNA is TGCGCCAGCAGCCAAGAGCCCACCGGGACAGGGAACGACGAGCAGTACTTC. Protein: CASSQEPTGTGNDEQYF.

This clonotype was counted between two and nine times. The genes are TRBV10-3 and TRBJ2-3; a possible D gene is TRBD1 (5 bases). There are 14 residues in the CDR3. Germline V gives CDR1 ENHRY, CDR2 SYGVKD. V shed 3 bases and J shed 2 bases, with 9 bases lying between them. In nucleotides, the CDR3 is TGTGCCATCAGTGAAGAAGGGGCCACAGATACGCAGTATTTT. This codes for CAISEEGATDTQYF.

Many counts were recorded for this clonotype. The chain is built from TRBV29-1 and TRBJ2-2; D not certain. Trimming cost V 4 bases and J 4 bases, with 7 bases left between them. CDR3 length: 12 residues. Germline CDR1 is SQVTM and CDR2 is ANQGSEA. The CDR3 nucleotides read TGCAGCGTTGCCCGGACCACCGGGGAGCTGTTTTTT. Translated: CSVARTTGELFF.

A note on this clonotype: A much more abundant neighbour one base away suggests this may be a read error. The chain employs TRBV14 and TRBJ1-1; 8 nucleotides line up with TRBD1. Germline V gene sequence: CDR1 SGHDN, CDR2 FVKESK. The CDR3 totals 15 residues. As DNA, the CDR3 is TGTGCCGGCAGCCAAGGGCTGACAGGGGTAACTAAAGCTTTCTTT. It yields the protein CAGSQGLTGVTKAFF.

This clonotype was found a few times. The V call is TRBV5-8, the J call TRBJ2-3; no firm D call. Looked up from germline, CDR1 is SGHTS and CDR2 is YDEGEE. CDR3 size: 17 residues. Trimming took 3 bases from V and 1 from J, leaving 18 bases between them. The CDR3 coding sequence is TGTGCCAGCAGCTCCCTTTCCGGGTTAAGGGGCACAGATACGCAGTATTTT. This gives the protein CASSSLSGLRGTDTQYF. Together with reference TRBV5-8 and TRBJ2-3, the CDR3 gives the full variable domain: EAGVTQSPTHLIKTRGQQATLRCSPISGHTSVYWYQQALGLGLQFLLWYDEGEERNRGNFPPRFSGRQFPNYSSELNVNALELEDSALYLCASSSLSGLRGTDTQYFGPGTRLTVL.

This clonotype was counted a single time. V and J are TRBV5-1 and TRBJ1-1; D is perhaps TRBD1 (6 bases). The CDR3 loop spans 14 amino acids. Germline CDR1 and CDR2: SGHRS and YFSETQ. V was clipped by 4 bases and J by 5 bases, with 15 bases between them. For the CDR3, the DNA is TGCGCCAGCAGCCCACGGACAGTAGTTACTGAAGCTTTCTTT. Encoded protein: CASSPRTVVTEAFF.